This T cell receptor (beta chain) is drawn from a study of Ad26.COV2.S vaccination and SARS-CoV-2 variants. The method was immunoSEQ multiplex PCR; TCRdb's version includes in-frame clones alone and lacks a portion of them. The sample gives 350,000 to 500,000 clones, 80% to 95% of which show up once; under 4.5% is in the top ten. The junction had 6 bases not matched to a gene; V was cut back by 1 base and J by 5 bases. Germline V gene data show CDR1 as SGHNT and CDR2 as YYREEE (reference sequence). This CDR3 spans 14 amino acids. Treatment denoted: some 20 received Ad26.COV2.S at low or high dose, single or two shots; about 5 received placebo; per-sample allocation not given. Material that was analyzed had been drawn on day 63 after the first vaccine or placebo injection. It was an adult aged 18-55 years in Boston who was the donor.

The sequence derives from a person between 18 and 60 years old who received the Ad26.COV2.S COVID-19 vaccine or a placebo. The rearrangement links TRBV5-4 to TRBJ2-7; 7 bases agree with TRBD2. The sequencing here drew on peripheral blood, taken in a trial of Ad26.COV2.S vaccine versus placebo. The CDR3 sequence is CASSLRRENNEQYF. CDR3 nucleotides: TGTGCCAGCAGCTTGAGGCGGGAGAACAACGAGCAGTACTTC.